A selection of T cell receptor beta chains follows, all from one sample in a study of cytomegalovirus exposure and HLA in healthy donors. The repertoire was sequenced with immunoSEQ multiplex PCR; TCRdb's copy has only in-frame clones and lacks some. The repertoire includes roughly 130,000 clones, just over 75% of them detected once, and approximately 1.7% sits in the top ten. The sample was PBMCs. The receptors come from a woman in her fifties or sixties in good health and CMV-seronegative. The CDR3 runs from the conserved cysteine through the conserved F or W. The D gene is left open where the match is weak. Rows may omit the clone size; those that give it use once, few, many or a size class.

>NA|TRBV2|NA|TRBJ1-4
CASSTGGVVQLFF
TGTGCCAGCAGTACCGGGGGAGTGGTCCAACTGTTTTTT
>TRBD2|TRBV7-7|few|TRBJ2-1
CASSPRTSGSSEQFF
TGTGCTAGCAGCCCACGGACTAGCGGGAGCAGTGAGCAGTTCTTC
>NA|TRBV19|few|TRBJ1-1
CASTPGTLSGGEAFF
TGTGCCAGTACCCCCGGGACATTATCGGGTGGTGAAGCTTTCTTT
>NA|TRBV6-4|NA|TRBJ1-2
CASSDGAYGYTF
TGTGCCAGCAGTGACGGGGCGTATGGCTACACCTTC
>NA|TRBV11-1|few|TRBJ1-5
CASSLDASYNQPQHF
TGTGCCAGCAGCTTAGATGCGAGTTACAATCAGCCCCAGCATTTT
>TRBD1|TRBV28|NA|TRBJ1-2
CASRPPKGALGYTF
TGTGCCAGCAGGCCGCCAAAGGGGGCGCTTGGCTACACCTTC
>TRBD2|TRBV7-9|NA|TRBJ2-3
CASSQGLAGWVVTDTQYF
TGTGCCAGCAGCCAAGGACTAGCGGGTTGGGTTGTCACAGATACGCAGTATTTT
>NA|TRBV5-1|NA|TRBJ1-4
CASSDAGEPHPNNEKLFF
TGCGCCAGCAGCGATGCGGGAGAGCCCCACCCGAATAATGAAAAACTGTTTTTT
>TRBD1|TRBV7-3|NA|TRBJ1-4
CASSSGGAGNEKLFF
TGTGCCAGCAGCTCAGGGGGCGCAGGAAATGAAAAACTGTTTTTT
>NA|TRBV19|NA|TRBJ2-3
CASSIRPGSDTQYF
TGTGCCAGTAGTATAAGGCCCGGGTCAGATACGCAGTATTTT
>TRBD1|TRBV4-1|NA|TRBJ1-2
CASSLPDRASGYTF
TGCGCCAGCAGCCTACCGGACAGGGCCAGTGGCTACACCTTC
>NA|TRBV7-9|NA|TRBJ1-1
CASSPNRIAHTEAFF
TGTGCCAGCAGCCCAAACAGAATTGCCCACACTGAAGCTTTCTTT
>NA|TRBV6-1|once|TRBJ2-1
CASSVQAGPGNEQFF
TGTGCCAGCAGTGTACAAGCGGGCCCCGGGAATGAGCAGTTCTTC
>TRBD1|TRBV18|few|TRBJ1-5
CASSPAGTGGPIGNQPQHF
TGTGCCAGCTCACCAGCAGGGACAGGGGGCCCTATTGGCAATCAGCCCCAGCATTTT
>NA|TRBV19|NA|TRBJ2-2
CASSIWRESNTGELFF
TGTGCCAGTAGTATATGGAGGGAGTCGAACACCGGGGAGCTGTTTTTT
>NA|TRBV19|NA|TRBJ1-5
CASSISTSNQPQHF
TGTGCCAGTAGTATATCCACAAGCAATCAGCCCCAGCATTTT
>NA|TRBV6-1|NA|TRBJ1-5
CASRDNSNQPQHF
TGTGCCAGCAGGGACAACAGCAATCAGCCCCAGCATTTT
>TRBD2|TRBV19|NA|TRBJ2-3
CASSIPSGIADTQYF
TGTGCCAGTAGTATCCCTAGCGGGATAGCAGATACGCAGTATTTT
>TRBD1|TRBV11-3|NA|TRBJ2-5
CASSRTGVQETQYF
TGTGCCAGCAGCCGGACAGGGGTCCAAGAGACCCAGTACTTC
>NA|TRBV29-1|NA|TRBJ2-7
CSAGGPGVGIGGQYF
TGCAGCGCCGGAGGGCCGGGGGTAGGGATTGGGGGGCAGTACTTC
>NA|TRBV7-2|NA|TRBJ1-5
CASSLAPTGGGQPQHF
TGTGCCAGCAGCTTGGCCCCCACGGGGGGCGGACAGCCCCAGCATTTT
>TRBD2|TRBV7-2|NA|TRBJ2-3
CASSLMGGRALSLTDTQYF
TGTGCCAGCAGCTTAATGGGCGGGAGGGCCCTCAGTCTCACAGATACGCAGTATTTT
>NA|TRBV19|NA|TRBJ2-5
CASSMGGQAQETQYF
TGTGCCAGTAGTATGGGAGGACAGGCACAAGAGACCCAGTACTTC
>NA|TRBV7-8|NA|TRBJ2-7
CASSLRRGNYEQYF
TGTGCCAGCAGCTTACGCAGGGGAAACTACGAGCAGTACTTC
>TRBD1|TRBV6-6|few|TRBJ2-3
CASSSGDRGTDTQYF
TGTGCCAGCAGCAGTGGGGACAGGGGCACAGATACGCAGTATTTT
>TRBD2|TRBV6-6|NA|TRBJ2-5
CASSYGGGVGETQYF
TGTGCCAGCAGTTATGGGGGGGGAGTAGGAGAGACCCAGTACTTC
>TRBD1|TRBV6-5|NA|TRBJ1-2
CASSYAGGTEGYTF
TGTGCCAGCAGTTACGCAGGGGGAACCGAAGGCTACACCTTC
>NA|TRBV28|NA|TRBJ2-1
CASSWAGQNNEQFF
TGTGCCAGCAGTTGGGCAGGACAAAACAATGAGCAGTTCTTC
>TRBD1|TRBV5-1|few|TRBJ1-5
CASSLEGQGNQPQNF
TGCGCCAGCAGCTTGGAGGGACAGGGCAATCAGCCCCAGAATTTT
>TRBD2|TRBV15|NA|TRBJ2-3
CATSRLIAGEENTQYF
TGTGCCACCAGCAGATTGATAGCGGGGGAGGAAAATACGCAGTATTTT
>NA|TRBV19|few|TRBJ2-2
CASSIAGLVGELFF
TGTGCCAGTAGTATAGCCGGGTTGGTCGGGGAGCTGTTTTTT
>NA|TRBV2|NA|TRBJ2-7
CASSEGKWASHYEQYF
TGTGCCAGCAGTGAAGGGAAGTGGGCTTCTCACTACGAGCAGTACTTC
>NA|TRBV19|once|TRBJ2-6
CASSLTGVSSGANVLTF
TGTGCCAGTAGTCTGACAGGAGTCAGCTCTGGGGCCAACGTCCTGACTTTC
>NA|TRBV30|NA|TRBJ1-1
CAWSPDSEAFF
TGTGCCTGGAGTCCAGATTCTGAAGCTTTCTTT
>NA|TRBV9|NA|TRBJ1-3
CASSAQPRGGADTIYF
TGTGCCAGCAGCGCACAGCCCCGGGGAGGGGCTGACACCATATATTTT
>TRBD1|TRBV7-3|NA|TRBJ1-5
CASRSGTGGNQPQHF
TGTGCCAGCAGGTCCGGGACAGGGGGCAATCAGCCCCAGCATTTT
>NA|TRBV4-3|once|TRBJ2-2
CASSQVGGGTTELFF
TGCGCCAGCAGCCAAGTGGGCGGCGGGACGACGGAGCTGTTTTTT
>NA|TRBV6-5|NA|TRBJ1-2
CASKRTEEGYTF
TGTGCCAGCAAACGGACAGAAGAAGGCTACACCTTC
>NA|TRBV6-6|NA|TRBJ1-3
CASSYLSGNTIYF
TGTGCCAGCAGTTACTTATCTGGAAACACCATATATTTT
>NA|TRBV14|NA|TRBJ2-7
CASSLNVPGHYSSYEQYF
TGTGCCAGCAGTCTTAACGTACCGGGACATTATAGCTCCTACGAGCAGTACTTC
>NA|TRBV7-2|NA|TRBJ2-5
CASSRTGSGTQYF
TGTGCCAGCAGCCGTACAGGGTCGGGGACCCAGTACTTC
>TRBD1|TRBV4-3|NA|TRBJ1-2
CASSQATGAAFYGYTF
TGCGCCAGCAGCCAGGCTACAGGGGCCGCATTTTATGGCTACACCTTC
>NA|TRBV19|NA|TRBJ2-5
CASSIMEGAGETQYF
TGTGCCAGTAGTATAATGGAGGGGGCGGGGGAGACCCAGTACTTC
>TRBD2|TRBV7-2|few|TRBJ2-1
CASVAREGPYNEQFF
TGTGCCAGCGTGGCGCGGGAGGGCCCCTACAATGAGCAGTTCTTC
>NA|TRBV7-6|once|TRBJ2-1
CASSLYPDEQFF
TGTGCCAGCAGCTTGTATCCCGATGAGCAGTTCTTC
>TRBD2|TRBV14|NA|TRBJ2-1
CASSQVGREQASRFF
TGTGCCAGCAGCCAAGTAGGGCGGGAGCAGGCCTCTCGGTTCTTC
>NA|TRBV7-9|NA|TRBJ2-3
CASSVDMAGTSADTQYF
TGTGCCAGCAGCGTAGACATGGCCGGGACTTCCGCAGATACGCAGTATTTT
>TRBD2|TRBV4-3|NA|TRBJ2-3
CASSRRLAGSTDTQYF
TGCGCCAGCAGCCGACGACTAGCGGGTAGCACAGATACGCAGTATTTT
>NA|TRBV19|NA|TRBJ1-3
CATGSGNTIYF
TGTGCCACGGGCTCTGGAAACACCATATATTTT
>NA|TRBV19|NA|TRBJ1-1
CASRLQGDTEAFF
TGTGCCAGTAGGCTACAGGGTGACACTGAAGCTTTCTTT
>TRBD1|TRBV19|NA|TRBJ2-2
CASSMGQSTGELFF
TGTGCCAGTAGTATGGGACAGAGCACCGGGGAGCTGTTTTTT